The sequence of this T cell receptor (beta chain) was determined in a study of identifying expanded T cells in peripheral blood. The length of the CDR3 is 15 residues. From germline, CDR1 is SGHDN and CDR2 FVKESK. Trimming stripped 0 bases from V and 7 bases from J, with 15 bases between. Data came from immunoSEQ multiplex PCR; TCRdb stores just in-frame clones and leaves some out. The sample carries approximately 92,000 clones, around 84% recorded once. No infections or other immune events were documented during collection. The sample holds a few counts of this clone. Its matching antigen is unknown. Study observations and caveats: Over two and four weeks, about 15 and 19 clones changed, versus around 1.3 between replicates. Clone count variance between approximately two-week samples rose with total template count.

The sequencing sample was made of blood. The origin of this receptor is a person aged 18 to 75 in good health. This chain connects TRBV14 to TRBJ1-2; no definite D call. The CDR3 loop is CASSQDQVRTGGYTF. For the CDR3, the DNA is TGTGCCAGCAGCCAAGATCAGGTCCGTACTGGTGGCTACACCTTC.